These T cell receptor beta chains were read from a single sample in a study of CD8 T cells in Susac syndrome. TCRdb ran MiXCR on the immunoSEQ multiplex PCR reads and lists one entry per CDR3 protein. The sample has approximately 190,000 distinct CDR3 sequences, approximately 96% seen once. The sample was CD4+ T cells from PBMCs. These receptors all stem from a human donor with Susac syndrome. Both conserved end residues are part of each CDR3. The D gene is left open where the match is weak. Clone sizes are given selectively: once, few, many, or a class where the clone is expanded.

d_call: NA
v_call: TRBV9
clone_size: NA
j_call: TRBJ1-1
cdr3_length: 15
cdr3_nt: TGTGCCAGCACCCAAACGGGGCATTTGAACACTGAAGCTTTCTTT
cdr3_aa: CASTQTGHLNTEAFF

d_call: NA
v_call: TRBV7-2
clone_size: NA
j_call: TRBJ1-2
cdr3_length: 15
cdr3_nt: TGTGCCAGCAGCCGCGCAGGGAGTACTAACTATGGCTACACCTTC
cdr3_aa: CASSRAGSTNYGYTF

d_call: TRBD1
v_call: TRBV3-1
clone_size: NA
j_call: TRBJ2-7
cdr3_length: 16
cdr3_nt: TGTGCCAGCAGCCCCTTCGGACAGGGGGCCGCCTACGAGCAGTACTTC
cdr3_aa: CASSPFGQGAAYEQYF

d_call: TRBD2
v_call: TRBV5-1
clone_size: NA
j_call: TRBJ2-1
cdr3_length: 16
cdr3_nt: TGCGCCAGCAGCTTGGAACTAGCGGACTCCTACAATGAGCAGTTCTTC
cdr3_aa: CASSLELADSYNEQFF

d_call: TRBD2
v_call: TRBV20-1
clone_size: NA
j_call: TRBJ2-4
cdr3_length: 15
cdr3_nt: TGCAGTGCTAGAGTCCTCGGGGGGGGCGGAAACATTCAGTACTTC
cdr3_aa: CSARVLGGGGNIQYF

d_call: TRBD1
v_call: TRBV7-3
clone_size: NA
j_call: TRBJ2-3
cdr3_length: 15
cdr3_nt: TGTGCCAGCAGCTTGACAGGGACACTCACAGATACGCAGTATTTT
cdr3_aa: CASSLTGTLTDTQYF

d_call: NA
v_call: TRBV6-5
clone_size: NA
j_call: TRBJ1-2
cdr3_length: 13
cdr3_nt: TGTGCCAGCAGTTACTCCACGGACCATGGCTACACCTTC
cdr3_aa: CASSYSTDHGYTF

d_call: TRBD1
v_call: TRBV29-1
clone_size: NA
j_call: TRBJ2-3
cdr3_length: 13
cdr3_nt: TGCAGCGTTGTACAGGGGGGCACAGATACGCAGTATTTT
cdr3_aa: CSVVQGGTDTQYF

d_call: NA
v_call: TRBV29-1
clone_size: NA
j_call: TRBJ2-5
cdr3_length: 13
cdr3_nt: TGCAGCGTGGGACCGGTAAACCAAGAGACCCAGTACTTC
cdr3_aa: CSVGPVNQETQYF

d_call: TRBD2
v_call: TRBV20-1
clone_size: NA
j_call: TRBJ2-5
cdr3_length: 18
cdr3_nt: TGCAGTGCCAGAAGACGGACTAGCGGTCTGGAGGATCGAGAGACCCAGTACTTC
cdr3_aa: CSARRRTSGLEDRETQYF

d_call: NA
v_call: TRBV30
clone_size: NA
j_call: TRBJ1-4
cdr3_length: 14
cdr3_nt: TGTGCCTGGAGTGTAAACTTCCGAGACGAAAAACTGTTTTTT
cdr3_aa: CAWSVNFRDEKLFF

d_call: NA
v_call: TRBV7-9
clone_size: NA
j_call: TRBJ1-2
cdr3_length: 15
cdr3_nt: TGTGCCAGCAGCACAAACAGTAACCTAAACTATGGCTACACCTTC
cdr3_aa: CASSTNSNLNYGYTF

d_call: NA
v_call: TRBV30
clone_size: NA
j_call: TRBJ2-4
cdr3_length: 12
cdr3_nt: TGTGCCTGGAGTCCCCAGATGAACATTCAGTACTTC
cdr3_aa: CAWSPQMNIQYF

d_call: NA
v_call: TRBV20-1
clone_size: NA
j_call: TRBJ1-6
cdr3_length: 15
cdr3_nt: TGCAGTGCTAGAGAGGCGGACATAACTAATTCACCCCTCCACTTT
cdr3_aa: CSAREADITNSPLHF

d_call: NA
v_call: TRBV9
clone_size: few
j_call: TRBJ2-1
cdr3_length: 11
cdr3_nt: TGTGCCAGCAGCCTAATCGACGAGCAGTTCTTC
cdr3_aa: CASSLIDEQFF

d_call: NA
v_call: TRBV6-5
clone_size: NA
j_call: TRBJ2-1
cdr3_length: 15
cdr3_nt: TGTGCCAGCAGTTACCATCAGGGGATACTGGATGAGCAGTTCTTC
cdr3_aa: CASSYHQGILDEQFF

d_call: NA
v_call: TRBV5-1
clone_size: NA
j_call: TRBJ1-4
cdr3_length: 14
cdr3_nt: TGCGCCAGCAGCGGAGGGAAGACTAATGAAAAACTGTTTTTT
cdr3_aa: CASSGGKTNEKLFF

d_call: TRBD1
v_call: TRBV19
clone_size: NA
j_call: TRBJ2-5
cdr3_length: 13
cdr3_nt: TGTGCCAGTAGTGTCGAGGGGGCGAAGACCCAGTACTTC
cdr3_aa: CASSVEGAKTQYF

d_call: TRBD2
v_call: TRBV28
clone_size: NA
j_call: TRBJ2-7
cdr3_length: 15
cdr3_nt: TGTGCCAGCAGCCCCTTAGCGGGGATTTCCTACGAGCAGTACTTC
cdr3_aa: CASSPLAGISYEQYF

d_call: NA
v_call: TRBV3-1
clone_size: NA
j_call: TRBJ2-6
cdr3_length: 15
cdr3_nt: TGTGCCAGCGCATGGAGGAGATCTGGGGCCAACGTCCTGACTTTC
cdr3_aa: CASAWRRSGANVLTF

d_call: NA
v_call: TRBV9
clone_size: NA
j_call: TRBJ1-2
cdr3_length: 17
cdr3_nt: TGTGCCAGCAGCGTAGGGCCTATGGACAAGTTAGACTATGGCTACACCTTC
cdr3_aa: CASSVGPMDKLDYGYTF

d_call: NA
v_call: TRBV3-1
clone_size: NA
j_call: TRBJ2-7
cdr3_length: 13
cdr3_nt: TGTGCCAGCAGTGTTCAAATTGCCTACGAGCAGTACTTC
cdr3_aa: CASSVQIAYEQYF

d_call: NA
v_call: TRBV29-1
clone_size: NA
j_call: TRBJ2-1
cdr3_length: 12
cdr3_nt: TGCAGCGCCGAAGGGGGGAGGTATGAGCAGTTCTTC
cdr3_aa: CSAEGGRYEQFF

d_call: NA
v_call: TRBV4-3
clone_size: once
j_call: TRBJ1-2
cdr3_length: 15
cdr3_nt: TGCGCCAGCAGCCAAGACAGGGACTTCTTCTATGGCTACACCTTC
cdr3_aa: CASSQDRDFFYGYTF

d_call: TRBD1
v_call: TRBV5-1
clone_size: NA
j_call: TRBJ1-1
cdr3_length: 16
cdr3_nt: TGCGCCAGCAGCTCCGAACTTGGACAGGGCGAGGCTGAAGCTTTCTTT
cdr3_aa: CASSSELGQGEAEAFF

d_call: NA
v_call: TRBV4-1
clone_size: NA
j_call: TRBJ2-7
cdr3_length: 14
cdr3_nt: TGCGCCAGCAGCCAAGTGCGGACACGCGACGAGCAGTACTTC
cdr3_aa: CASSQVRTRDEQYF

d_call: TRBD1
v_call: TRBV12-3/TRBV12-4
clone_size: NA
j_call: TRBJ1-1
cdr3_length: 15
cdr3_nt: TGTGCCAGCAGTTCCGGGGGGACAGGGCGCACTGAAGCTTTCTTT
cdr3_aa: CASSSGGTGRTEAFF

d_call: NA
v_call: TRBV2
clone_size: NA
j_call: TRBJ2-6
cdr3_length: 16
cdr3_nt: TGTGCCAGCAGTGAAGTTAGGTCCTCTGGGGCCAACGTCCTGACTTTC
cdr3_aa: CASSEVRSSGANVLTF

d_call: TRBD1
v_call: TRBV29-1
clone_size: NA
j_call: TRBJ1-2
cdr3_length: 14
cdr3_nt: TGCAGCGTTGTCCCGACAGGGTTCGGCTATGGCTACACCTTC
cdr3_aa: CSVVPTGFGYGYTF

d_call: TRBD1
v_call: TRBV7-3
clone_size: NA
j_call: TRBJ2-5
cdr3_length: 15
cdr3_nt: TGTGCCAGCAGCCGCTATGGGACAGCCCAAGAGACCCAGTACTTC
cdr3_aa: CASSRYGTAQETQYF